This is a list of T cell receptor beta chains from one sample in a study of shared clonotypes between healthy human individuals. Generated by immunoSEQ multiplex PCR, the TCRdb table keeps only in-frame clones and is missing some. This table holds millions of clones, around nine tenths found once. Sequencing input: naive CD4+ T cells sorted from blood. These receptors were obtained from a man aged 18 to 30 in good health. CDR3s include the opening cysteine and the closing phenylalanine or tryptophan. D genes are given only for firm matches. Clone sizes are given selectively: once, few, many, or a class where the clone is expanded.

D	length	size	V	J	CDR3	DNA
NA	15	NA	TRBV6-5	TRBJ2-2	CASSYSGAVAGELFF	TGTGCCAGCAGTTACTCGGGGGCAGTGGCCGGGGAGCTGTTTTTT
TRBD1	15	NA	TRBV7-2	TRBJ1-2	CASSPRQGFDYGYTF	TGTGCCAGCAGCCCCCGACAGGGCTTCGACTATGGCTACACCTTC
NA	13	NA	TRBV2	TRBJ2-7	CASSVDVTYEQYF	TGTGCCAGCAGCGTGGACGTCACCTACGAGCAGTACTTC
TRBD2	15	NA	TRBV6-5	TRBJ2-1	CASSRGGRPTDEQFF	TGTGCCAGCAGCCGGGGGGGCCGGCCTACAGATGAGCAGTTCTTC
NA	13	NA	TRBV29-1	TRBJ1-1	CSVERWGRTEAFF	TGCAGCGTTGAAAGGTGGGGGAGGACTGAAGCTTTCTTT
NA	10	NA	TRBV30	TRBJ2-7	CAWMNPGVHF	TGTGCCTGGATGAATCCGGGGGTTCACTTC
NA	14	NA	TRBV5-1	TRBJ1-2	CASSPATVSYGYTF	TGCGCCAGCAGCCCTGCAACAGTTTCCTATGGCTACACCTTC
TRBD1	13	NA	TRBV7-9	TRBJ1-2	CASSLDRGNGYTF	TGTGCCAGCAGCTTAGACAGGGGGAACGGCTACACCTTC
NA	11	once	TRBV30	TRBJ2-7	CAWSDAAEQYF	TGTGCCTGGAGTGATGCCGCCGAGCAGTACTTC
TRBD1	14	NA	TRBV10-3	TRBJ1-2	CASRGQGQSSGYTF	TGTGCCAGCAGGGGACAGGGGCAGTCGAGTGGCTACACCTTC
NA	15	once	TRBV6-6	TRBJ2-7	CASISLRTGSYEQYF	TGTGCCAGCATCTCCCTTCGAACAGGTTCCTACGAGCAGTACTTC